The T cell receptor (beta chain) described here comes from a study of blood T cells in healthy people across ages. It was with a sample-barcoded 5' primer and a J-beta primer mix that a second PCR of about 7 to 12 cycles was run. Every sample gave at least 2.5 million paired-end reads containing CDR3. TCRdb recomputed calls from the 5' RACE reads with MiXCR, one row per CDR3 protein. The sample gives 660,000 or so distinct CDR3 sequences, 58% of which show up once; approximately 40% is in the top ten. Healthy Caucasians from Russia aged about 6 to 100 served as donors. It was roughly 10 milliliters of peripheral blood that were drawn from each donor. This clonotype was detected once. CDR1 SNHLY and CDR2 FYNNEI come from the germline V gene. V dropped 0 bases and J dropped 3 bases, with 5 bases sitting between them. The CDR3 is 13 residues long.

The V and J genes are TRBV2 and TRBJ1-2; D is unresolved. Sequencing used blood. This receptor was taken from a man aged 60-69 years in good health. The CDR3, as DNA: TGTGCCAGCAGTGAAGCGACCGACTATGGCTACACCTTC. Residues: CASSEATDYGYTF.